This entry describes one T cell receptor beta chain. Profiled with immunoSEQ multiplex PCR; TCRdb holds only in-frame clones, not every one. The sample consists of some 2,000,000 clones, roughly 95% of them appearing once. This entry is derived from a study of shared clonotypes between healthy human individuals. The CDR3 is 22 amino acids. From germline, CDR1 is GTSNPN and CDR2 SVGIG (reference sequence). Trimming at V came to 0 bases and at J to 2 bases, leaving 21 bases not matched to a gene. Sequences were obtained from naive CD4+ T cells sorted from blood. Specified subset: CD45RA+ positively selected. The rearrangement links TRBV30 to TRBJ2-1; 11 bases fit TRBD2. This clonotype was sampled from a man between 18 and 35 years old in good health. The CDR3, as DNA: TGTGCCTGGAGTGTACAGGGCAGAGTATTTCATTTAGCGGGGGGGCCCTACAATGAGCAGTTCTTC. Translation gives CAWSVQGRVFHLAGGPYNEQFF.